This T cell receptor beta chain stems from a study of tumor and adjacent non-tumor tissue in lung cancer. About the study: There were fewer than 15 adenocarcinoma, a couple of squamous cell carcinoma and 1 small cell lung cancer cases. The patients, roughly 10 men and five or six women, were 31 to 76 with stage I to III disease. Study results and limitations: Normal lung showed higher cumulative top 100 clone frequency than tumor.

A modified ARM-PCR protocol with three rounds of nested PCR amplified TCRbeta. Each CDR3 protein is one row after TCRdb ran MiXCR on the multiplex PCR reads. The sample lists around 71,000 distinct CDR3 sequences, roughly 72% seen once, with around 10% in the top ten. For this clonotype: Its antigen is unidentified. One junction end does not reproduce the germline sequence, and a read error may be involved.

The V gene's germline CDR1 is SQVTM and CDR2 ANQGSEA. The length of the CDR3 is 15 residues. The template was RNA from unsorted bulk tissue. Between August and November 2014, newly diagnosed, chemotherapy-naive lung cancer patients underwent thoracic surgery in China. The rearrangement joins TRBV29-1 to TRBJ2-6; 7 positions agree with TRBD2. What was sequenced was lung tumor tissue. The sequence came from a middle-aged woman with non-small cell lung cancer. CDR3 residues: CSVKSGGSGANVLTF. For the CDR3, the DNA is TGTAGCGTTAAATCGGGGGGCTCTGGGGCCAACGTCCTGACTTTC.